These 20 T cell receptor beta chains originate from one sample sequenced in a study of quantifying T cell responses using KT2 cells. Overall study: Reverse transcription used primers in the TCR alpha and beta constant regions.

A single-stranded UMI oligo with SP2 sequence was ligated to cDNA 3' ends. The first PCR ran 4 to 5 cycles with an equimolar RC1.1 and RC1.2 beta primer mix. TCRdb re-called the UMI-ligation and nested PCR reads with MiXCR, one entry per CDR3 protein. Of around 56,000 distinct CDR3 sequences listed, 12% were seen once; the top ten hold around 9.9%. Sample: PBMCs spiked with cells of the T cell clone KT2. These receptors were obtained from a human donor.

This clonotype has a handful of counts. The J gene is TRBJ2-2, the V gene TRBV4-2, with D perhaps TRBD1 (7 bases). Germline assignment: CDR1 LGHNA and CDR2 YNFKEQ. The CDR3 spans 18 residues. V shed 4 bases and J shed 4 bases, with 22 bases lying between them. The CDR3 loop is CASSPLGGGVTTTGELFF. In DNA, the CDR3 is TGTGCCAGCAGCCCCCTAGGGGGCGGGGTAACCACCACCGGGGAGCTGTTTTTT.

The V and J genes are TRBV20-1 and TRBJ2-1; TRBD1 matches 9 bases. Germline V lookup: CDR1 DFQATT, CDR2 SNEGSKA (reference sequence). The V and J ends lost 6 bases and 6 bases, in that order; junction bases with no gene match: 6. The CDR3 spans 13 residues. The CDR3: CSAVRDRVNEQFF. CDR3 nucleotides: TGCAGTGCCGTCCGGGACAGGGTCAATGAGCAGTTCTTC.

This clonotype was counted a few times. The genes are TRBV29-1 and TRBJ2-5; 8 nucleotides line up with TRBD2. Trimming cost V 7 bases and J 2 bases; bases outside gene matches: 18. Per germline, CDR1 SQVTM and CDR2 ANQGSEA. The CDR3 is 17 amino acids. The CDR3 reads CSAPGLAKEDVQETQYF. CDR3 coding DNA: TGCAGCGCTCCTGGACTAGCCAAAGAAGACGTTCAAGAGACCCAGTACTTC. The full variable domain, its missing parts supplied by reference TRBV29-1 and TRBJ2-5, is SAVISQKPSRDICQRGTSLTIQCQVDSQVTMMFWYRQQPGQSLTLIATANQGSEATYESGFVIDKFPISRPNLTFSTLTVSNMSPEDSSIYLCSAPGLAKEDVQETQYFGPGTRLLVL.

V is TRBV5-1 and J is TRBJ2-1; perhaps TRBD1 as D (5 bases). The CDR3 spans 15 residues. Germline V gives CDR1 SGHRS, CDR2 YFSETQ. Trimming removed 4 bases at V and 4 bases at J, with 15 bases between. The CDR3 nucleotides are TGCGCCAGCAGCGCCGCAGGGATGGGATACAATGAGCAGTTCTTC. This gives the protein CASSAAGMGYNEQFF.

The chain employs TRBV20-1 and TRBJ1-1; a weak D match, TRBD1 (5 bases). Trimming took off 3 bases at V and 1 base at J, with 12 bases between the two ends. The CDR3 is 14 residues long. Germline V gives CDR1 DFQATT, CDR2 SNEGSKA (reference sequence). The CDR3 reads CSARRDSSNTEAFF. CDR3 coding DNA: TGCAGTGCTAGGAGAGACAGCTCGAACACTGAAGCTTTCTTT.

This CDR3 is CASSHRGLAVQYF. The CDR3 coding sequence is TGTGCCAGCAGTCATAGGGGACTAGCGGTTCAGTACTTC. The chain employs TRBV12-3 or TRBV12-4 and TRBJ2-4, with 11 bases identical to TRBD2. V shed 5 bases, J shed 11 bases, and the junction held 5 bases outside the gene matches. This CDR3 region has 13 residues.

The J gene is TRBJ2-4, the V gene TRBV30, with D maybe TRBD2 (6 bases). CDR3 size: 15 residues. In germline, CDR1 is GTSNPN, CDR2 SVGIG (reference sequence). With 5 bases removed from V and 4 bases from J, the gap between germline ends came to 18 bases. The CDR3 sequence is CAWSRRGGDKNIQYF. For the CDR3, the DNA is TGTGCCTGGTCCCGCCGGGGCGGGGATAAAAACATTCAGTACTTC.

The rearrangement joins TRBV7-8 to TRBJ2-1; D might be TRBD2 (6 bases). The V gene's germline CDR1 is SGHVS and CDR2 FQNEAQ. This CDR3 comprises 14 residues. Trimming shortened V by 5 bases and J by 6 bases, and 14 bases separated the two germline ends. This CDR3 reads CASSPKRTTNEQFF. DNA for the CDR3: TGTGCCAGCAGCCCGAAGAGGACTACCAATGAGCAGTTCTTC. The full variable domain, rest sourced from reference TRBV7-8 and TRBJ2-1, is GAGVSQSPRYKVAKRGQDVALRCDPISGHVSLFWYQQALGQGPEFLTYFQNEAQLDKSGLPSDRFFAERPEGSVSTLKIQRTQQEDSAVYLCASSPKRTTNEQFFGPGTRLTVL.

The V gene is TRBV12-3 or TRBV12-4, the J gene TRBJ2-3; weak D call: TRBD2 (5 bases). V dropped 6 bases and J dropped 0 bases, with 10 bases sitting between them. The CDR3 length is 14 residues. The CDR3 spells CASRREASTDTQYF. The CDR3 DNA is TGTGCCAGCAGGAGGGAAGCGAGCACAGATACGCAGTATTTT.

In this sample, this clonotype turned up many times. This chain uses TRBV29-1 with TRBJ2-1; 7 bases are shared with TRBD1. The germline CDR1 and CDR2 sequences are SQVTM and ANQGSEA. After removal of 3 bases from V and 7 bases from J, the junction contained 15 bases not matched to a gene. The CDR3 sequence is 16 residues long. The CDR3 loop reads CSVDGTPGQRWNEQFF. CDR3 DNA: TGCAGCGTTGATGGTACTCCGGGACAGAGATGGAATGAGCAGTTCTTC.

The chain couples TRBV20-1 to TRBJ2-3; 11 positions match TRBD2. This CDR3 region has 18 residues. Germline lookup yields CDR1 DFQATT and CDR2 SNEGSKA (reference sequence). Trimming took 2 bases from V and 4 from J; bases not matched to a gene: 14. CDR3 loop: CSARPLAGGFYGADTQYF. The CDR3 DNA follows: TGCAGTGCTAGACCGCTAGCGGGAGGTTTCTATGGGGCAGATACGCAGTATTTT.

To note about this clonotype: At one of its ends the junction is not consistent with the germline gene, which may arise from a read error. This sequence joins TRBV27 and TRBJ2-6, with D possibly TRBD1 on 5 matching bases. The CDR3 loop spans 16 amino acids. Germline assignment: CDR1 MNHEY and CDR2 SMNVEV (reference sequence). The CDR3 nucleotides are TGTGCCAGCAGTCCCCCTGGGGCATCTGGGGCCAACGTCCTGAATTTC. Amino acid sequence: CASSPPGASGANVLNF.

This clonotype has just a few counts. The rearrangement links TRBV2 to TRBJ2-5; D is ambiguous. Trimming left V 8 bases short and J 5 bases short, with 15 bases between. The CDR3 totals 13 residues. Germline loops: CDR1 SNHLY, CDR2 FYNNEI. CDR3: CASSTGRRETQYF. Here the CDR3 DNA reads TGTGCCAGCTCCACTGGGCGGCGTGAGACCCAGTACTTC.

This clonotype was recorded a few times. The rearrangement links TRBV12-3 or TRBV12-4 to TRBJ1-1; possibly TRBD1 for D (6 bases). V was shortened by 0 bases and J by 4 bases, with 21 bases between the two germline ends. The CDR3 spans 18 residues. The CDR3 bases are TGTGCCAGCAGTTTAGCAAAACAGGGTTTATTAGTGAGCACTGAAGCTTTCTTT. Protein sequence: CASSLAKQGLLVSTEAFF.

This clonotype was picked up a small number of times. The chain carries TRBV5-4 and TRBJ2-2; D gene unclear. CDR3 length: 15 amino acids. Germline CDR1 SGHNT, CDR2 YYREEE (reference sequence). Between the trimmed V and J ends, which lost 4 bases and 3 bases, there was a span of 13 bases. This CDR3 is CASSTPEWDTGELFF. Here the CDR3 DNA reads TGTGCCAGCAGCACACCTGAGTGGGACACCGGGGAGCTGTTTTTT.

This clonotype was seen more than once but under ten times. The chain couples TRBV4-3 to TRBJ2-3, with D perhaps TRBD2 (5 bases). This CDR3 spans 16 amino acids. V dropped 0 bases and J dropped 3 bases, with 13 bases sitting between them. In germline, CDR1 is LGHNA, CDR2 YSLEER. The CDR3 region is CASSQEDRRGTDTQYF. CDR3 sequence (DNA): TGCGCCAGCAGCCAAGAAGACCGGAGAGGGACAGATACGCAGTATTTT.

The chain uses TRBV5-1 and TRBJ2-4; possibly TRBD1 for D (6 bases). This CDR3 contains 14 residues. The germline V gene encodes CDR1 SGHRS and CDR2 YFSETQ. With 0 bases removed from V and 5 bases from J, the gap between germline ends came to 9 bases. CDR3 in DNA: TGCGCCAGCAGCTTGGGACAGGCGGAAAACATTCAGTACTTC. Translation: CASSLGQAENIQYF.

This clonotype has more than one count but fewer than ten. The chain is built from TRBV5-6 and TRBJ2-4; 7 bases fit TRBD2. V was clipped by 5 bases and J by 8 bases; unmatched bases: 10. Germline CDR1 reads SGHDT; CDR2 reads YYEEEE. The CDR3 spans 14 residues. CDR3 sequence reads: CASSHPGGMDIQYF. The DNA for the CDR3 is TGTGCCAGCAGTCATCCGGGAGGAATGGACATTCAGTACTTC.

This clonotype was seen a few times. This rearrangement joins TRBV3-1 to TRBJ2-4; 12 bases match TRBD2. This CDR3 region has 14 residues. Germline-derived CDR1 and CDR2 are LGHDT and YNNKEL (reference sequence). V dropped 4 bases and J dropped 9; count of bases not matched to a gene: 4. The CDR3 DNA reads as TGTGCCAGCAGCCTAGGACTAGCGGGATTCATTCAGTACTTC. Translating it yields CASSLGLAGFIQYF.

The J gene is TRBJ2-4, the V gene TRBV6-2 or TRBV6-3; D may correspond to TRBD1 or TRBD2 (5 bases each). Trimming shortened V by 7 bases and J by 0 bases, and 13 bases separated the two germline ends. Germline-derived CDR1 and CDR2 are MNHEY and SVGEGT. This CDR3 spans 15 amino acids. Here the CDR3 DNA reads TGTGCCAGCACCCGGGGCGACCTAGCCAAAAACATTCAGTACTTC. Translation: CASTRGDLAKNIQYF.